Below, 16 T cell receptor beta chains from the same sample are listed, as sequenced in a study of shared clonotypes between healthy human individuals. Method: immunoSEQ multiplex PCR; TCRdb's copy keeps in-frame clones and lacks some. The repertoire holds a few million clones, approximately 94% seen once, with more than 0.1% in the top ten. Sequenced input: naive CD4+ T cells sorted from blood. Subset meaning: CD45RA+ positively selected. All receptors derive from a man aged 18 to 30 in good health.

V gene TRBV6-4 combines with J gene TRBJ2-3; 8 nucleotides align to TRBD2. Germline lookup yields CDR1 MRHNA and CDR2 SNTAGT. Trimming at V came to 0 bases and at J to 4 bases, leaving 3 bases not matched to a gene. The length of the CDR3 is 15 residues. CDR3 DNA: TGTGCCAGCAGTGACTCGCCGGGGGGGGCAGATACGCAGTATTTT. This sequence encodes CASSDSPGGADTQYF.

The CDR3, as DNA: TGTGCCAGCAGCTTAGCCGGCGCGGGAGAAGATACGCAGTATTTT. It yields the protein CASSLAGAGEDTQYF. The chain carries TRBV7-2 and TRBJ2-3; 7 nucleotides align to TRBD2. Trimming at V came to 0 bases and at J to 5 bases, leaving 5 bases not matched to a gene. CDR3 length: 15 amino acids. In germline, CDR1 is SGHTA, CDR2 FQGNSA.

The CDR3 region has the DNA TGTGCCAGCAGCTCCTGGGGGGCCAGCTATGGCTACACCTTC. Its translation: CASSSWGASYGYTF. The chain links TRBV7-9 to TRBJ1-2, with D perhaps matching TRBD1 (6 bases). Germline V gene data show CDR1 as SEHNR and CDR2 as FQNEAQ (reference sequence). This CDR3 is built from 14 residues. Trimming removed 4 bases at V and 4 bases at J, with 13 bases between.

The genes are TRBV30 and TRBJ1-4, with D maybe TRBD1 (6 bases). Germline CDR1 and CDR2: GTSNPN and SVGIG (reference sequence). This CDR3 comprises 12 residues. The V gene lost 5 bases and the J gene lost 5 bases, with 9 bases spanning the gap. Here the CDR3 reads CAWGGGNEKLFF. CDR3 nucleotide sequence: TGTGCCTGGGGAGGGGGGAATGAAAAACTGTTTTTT.

The chain recombines TRBV10-2 with TRBJ2-7, with 11 nucleotides matching TRBD2. CDR3 size: 14 residues. Germline values: CDR1 WSHSY, CDR2 SAAADI. V was pared by 8 bases and J by 1 base, with 4 bases of the junction left unmatched. The CDR3 sequence is CASVSGRVSYEQYF. The CDR3, as DNA: TGCGCCAGCGTTAGCGGGAGGGTGTCCTACGAGCAGTACTTC.

CDR3 DNA: TGTGCCAGCAGGGGGGGAGATCTACATGGCTACACCTTC. Protein product: CASRGGDLHGYTF. The V gene is TRBV6-1, the J gene TRBJ1-2; perhaps TRBD1 as D (5 bases). Germline V gene lookup returns CDR1 MNHNS and CDR2 SASEGT. The CDR3 is 13 residues long. The germline V and J ends were trimmed by 6 bases and 6 bases, with 14 bases remaining between them.

The chain recombines TRBV10-3 with TRBJ1-2; 9 positions agree with TRBD1. This CDR3 has 15 amino acids. Germline CDR1 is ENHRY and CDR2 is SYGVKD. With 7 bases clipped from V and 8 bases from J, the junction kept 14 bases outside the gene matches. The CDR3 sequence: CAIMAPGQGENGYTF. For the CDR3, the DNA is TGTGCCATCATGGCCCCGGGACAGGGAGAAAACGGCTACACCTTC.

The chain is built from TRBV27 and TRBJ1-5; D is unresolved. The CDR3 contains 17 residues. The V end was cut by 4 bases, the J end by 0 bases, with 16 bases between. Germline V gene data show CDR1 as MNHEY and CDR2 as SMNVEV (reference sequence). CDR3 bases: TGTGCCAGCAGTTCACTGGGCTACCTTATTAGCAATCAGCCCCAGCATTTT. Protein sequence: CASSSLGYLISNQPQHF.

The chain carries TRBV6-6 and TRBJ1-6; 8 bases match TRBD1. CDR3 length: 13 residues. Germline CDR1 reads MNHNY; CDR2 reads SVGAGI (reference sequence). Trimming cost V 6 bases and J 5 bases; bases outside gene matches: 0. In nucleotides, the CDR3 is TGTGCCAGCAGGGACAGGGATAATTCACCCCTCCACTTT. This translates into CASRDRDNSPLHF.

Turning to this clone: A much larger clonotype is one base distant, so this may be a read error. Other DNA sequences from this sample encode an identical CDR3 as well. The rearrangement joins TRBV11-2 to TRBJ1-4; D remains unclear. The V end lost 0 bases, the J end lost 7 bases, and 3 bases lay between the germline ends. The CDR3 length is 12 residues. Germline CDR1 is SGHAT and CDR2 is FQNNGV. The CDR3 bases are TGTGCCAGCAGCTTAGACGGTGAAAAACTGTTTTTT. It yields the protein CASSLDGEKLFF. Supplemented by reference TRBV11-2 and TRBJ1-4, the full variable domain reads EAGVAQSPRYKIIEKRQSVAFWCNPISGHATLYWYQQILGQGPKLLIQFQNNGVVDDSQLPKDRFSAERLKGVDSTLKIQPAKLEDSAVYLCASSLDGEKLFFGSGTQLSVL.

The chain couples TRBV4-3 to TRBJ2-3; no reliable D call. The germline CDR1 and CDR2 sequences are LGHNA and YSLEER. This CDR3 is built from 16 residues. V lost 0 bases to trimming and J lost 3 bases, with 13 bases between them. The chain's CDR3 is CASSQDRKIGTDTQYF. CDR3 sequence (DNA): TGCGCCAGCAGCCAAGACAGAAAGATTGGGACAGATACGCAGTATTTT.

The V and J genes are TRBV6-6 and TRBJ2-3, with 10 nucleotides matching TRBD1. Trimming cost V 7 bases and J 5 bases; bases outside gene matches: 9. CDR1 and CDR2 (germline): MNHNY, SVGAGI (reference sequence). The CDR3 loop spans 15 amino acids. CDR3 sequence: CASIRQGAGEDTQYF. CDR3 coding DNA: TGTGCCAGCATCCGACAGGGGGCGGGTGAAGATACGCAGTATTTT.

CDR3 in DNA: TGCGCCAGCAGCTTGGGAGTCCCGACAGATACGCAGTATTTT. Protein sequence: CASSLGVPTDTQYF. J is TRBJ2-3 and V is TRBV5-1; no clear D. The germline gives CDR1 SGHRS, CDR2 YFSETQ. The CDR3 consists of 14 residues. Trimming left V 0 bases short and J 3 bases short, with 8 bases between.

The genes are TRBV7-2 and TRBJ2-2; D may be TRBD2 (5 bases). The CDR3 has 16 amino acids. The V end was cut by 1 base, the J end by 4 bases, with 13 bases between. The germline gives CDR1 SGHTA, CDR2 FQGNSA. CDR3 nucleotide sequence: TGTGCCAGCAGCTTAGGCGGGTCGGAGATCACCGGGGAGCTGTTTTTT. Residues: CASSLGGSEITGELFF.

This clone appeared once. The sample carries other DNA sequences with the same CDR3. The V gene is TRBV5-1, the J gene TRBJ2-7; the match to TRBD2 covers 8 bases. Germline values: CDR1 SGHRS, CDR2 YFSETQ. The CDR3 loop spans 14 amino acids. V was clipped by 2 bases and J by 1 base; unmatched bases: 2. This chain's CDR3 is CASSFAGGSYEQYF. The CDR3 nucleotides read TGCGCCAGCAGCTTTGCGGGAGGATCCTACGAGCAGTACTTC. Drawing the rest from reference TRBV5-1 and TRBJ2-7, the complete variable domain is KAGVTQTPRYLIKTRGQQVTLSCSPISGHRSVSWYQQTPGQGLQFLFEYFSETQRNKGNFPGRFSGRQFSNSRSEMNVSTLELGDSALYLCASSFAGGSYEQYFGPGTRLTVT.

This sequence joins TRBV7-2 and TRBJ2-1; TRBD2 agrees at 8 bases. CDR1 SGHTA and CDR2 FQGNSA come from the germline V gene. This CDR3 spans 17 amino acids. The ends lost 2 bases at V and 4 bases at J; junction bases unmatched: 10. Here the CDR3 DNA reads TGTGCCAGCAGCTTACACGCTAGCGGGTTCAATTACAATGAGCAGTTCTTC. Protein: CASSLHASGFNYNEQFF.